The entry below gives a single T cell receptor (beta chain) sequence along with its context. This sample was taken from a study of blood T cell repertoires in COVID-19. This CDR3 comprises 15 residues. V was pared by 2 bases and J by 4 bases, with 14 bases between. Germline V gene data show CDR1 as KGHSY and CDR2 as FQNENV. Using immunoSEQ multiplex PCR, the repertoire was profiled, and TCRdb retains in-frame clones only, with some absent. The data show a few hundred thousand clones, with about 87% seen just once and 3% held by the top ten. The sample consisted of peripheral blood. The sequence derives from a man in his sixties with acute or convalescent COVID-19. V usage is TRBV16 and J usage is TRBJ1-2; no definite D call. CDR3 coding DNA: TGTGCCAGCAGCCAAAGCGCGTCCTATAGCTATGGCTACACCTTC. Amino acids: CASSQSASYSYGYTF.